The present entry profiles one TCR beta chain with its context. Its target is unknown. V shed 6 bases and J shed 7 bases, with 13 bases lying between them. Germline V CDR1 and CDR2: MNHEY, SMNVEV (reference sequence). The CDR3 runs 13 residues. Indicated time point: week 5, during vaccination. Alongside topical imiquimod, each dose of vaccine comprised 300 ug of mutant IDH1 20-mer peptide. This sample stems from a study of a mutant IDH1 vaccine in newly diagnosed glioma. About the research overall: Eight vaccinations went to patients in weeks 1, 3, 5, 7, 11, 15, 19, 23. Overall study findings and caveats: Whatever changes occurred in top peripheral T cell clonotypes seemed unrelated to pseudoprogression.

This table comes from immunoSEQ multiplex PCR, and its TCRdb copy is limited to in-frame clones, with some not included. Altogether approximately 37,000 clones are present, around 58% being singletons, with the ten largest covering 9.5% to 12%. This clonotype was sampled from a woman between 18 and 29 years old with glioma. Sequenced here: PBMCs, sampled from a glioma patient whose treatment included an IDH1 peptide vaccine. The chain has TRBV27 and TRBJ1-5; D remains ambiguous. CDR3 region: CASSRTPEQPQHF. The CDR3 nucleotides read TGTGCCAGCAGCCGGACCCCCGAGCAGCCCCAGCATTTT.